The 9 T cell receptor beta chains given below trace back to one sample, sequenced in a study of regulatory T cells in long-lasting Graves disease. HTBI primers from iRepertoire and Arm-PCR of CDR3 regions yielded the TCR beta libraries. TCRdb re-analysed the multiplex PCR reads in MiXCR, keeping a single row per CDR3 protein. The sample includes around 480,000 distinct CDR3 sequences, roughly 17% of them seen just once. Time point meaning: newly diagnosed GD, antithyroid drugs for less than 3 months. RNA isolated from PBMCs was used to make the TCR library. These same data were also listed under a study on T cells in Graves' hyperthyroidism and ophthalmopathy.

Sequences were derived from peripheral blood mononuclear cells (PBMCs), sampled at new diagnosis, from a patient treated with antithyroid drugs. These receptors all come from a man between 35 and 55 years old with Graves disease.

This clonotype came up many times. The V gene is TRBV30, the J gene TRBJ2-3; unclear D gene. The CDR3 consists of 16 residues. The V end lost 2 bases, the J end lost 3 bases, and 18 bases lay between the germline ends. Germline V gene lookup returns CDR1 GTSNPN and CDR2 SVGIG (reference sequence). The DNA for the CDR3 is TGTGCCTGGAGTAGGCCGGGCCCCATCCCTACAGATACGCAGTATTTT. Its protein product is CAWSRPGPIPTDTQYF.

This clonotype was counted ten times or more. The rearrangement uses TRBV2 and TRBJ2-1; TRBD2 matches 12 bases. The junction had 11 bases not matched to a gene; V was cut back by 8 bases and J by 9 bases. The CDR3 has 15 amino acids. The V gene's germline CDR1 is SNHLY and CDR2 FYNNEI. The CDR3 DNA reads TGTGCCAGCCACGGGGCTAGCGGGAGGGCCGGTGAGCAGTTCTTC. Protein: CASHGASGRAGEQFF.

The rearrangement links TRBV6-1 to TRBJ2-6; D not resolved. The V gene lost 6 bases and the J gene lost 0 bases, with 9 bases spanning the gap. The germline CDR1 and CDR2 sequences are MNHNS and SASEGT. This CDR3 is built from 15 residues. The CDR3 sequence: CASRAPGSGANVLTF. The DNA of the CDR3 is TGTGCCAGCAGGGCTCCGGGCTCTGGGGCCAACGTCCTGACTTTC.

This clonotype was found many times. The rearrangement uses TRBV3-1 and TRBJ2-7; TRBD2 matches at 9 bases. This CDR3 spans 16 amino acids. Germline V CDR1 and CDR2: LGHDT, YNNKEL (reference sequence). The trim removed 0 bases at V and 3 bases at J, leaving 6 bases unmatched. The CDR3 DNA follows: TGTGCCAGCAGCCAAGATCGTCTAGCGGGACTCTACGAGCAGTACTTC. Its protein is CASSQDRLAGLYEQYF.

J is TRBJ2-3 and V is TRBV7-9; 7 nucleotides line up with TRBD1. Germline values: CDR1 SEHNR, CDR2 FQNEAQ (reference sequence). V gave up 3 bases and J gave up 6 bases; unmatched junction bases: 6. CDR3 length: 14 amino acids. CDR3 DNA sequence: TGTGCCAGCAGCTTCAAGACAGGGCCTGATACGCAGTATTTT. Protein product: CASSFKTGPDTQYF. Based on the CDR3 plus reference TRBV7-9 and TRBJ2-3, the full variable domain is DTGVSQNPRHKITKRGQNVTFRCDPISEHNRLYWYRQTLGQGPEFLTYFQNEAQLEKSRLLSDRFSAERPKGSFSTLEIQRTEQGDSAMYLCASSFKTGPDTQYFGPGTRLTVL.

V and J are TRBV25-1 and TRBJ2-1; TRBD2 matches at 7 bases. The V gene end was trimmed by 2 bases and the J gene end by 6 bases; junction bases not matched to a gene: 7. CDR3 length: 15 amino acids. Germline lookup yields CDR1 MGHDK and CDR2 SYGVNS. The CDR3 DNA sequence: TGTGCCAGCAGTGAAGTCGGTAGCGGGCCCAATGAGCAGTTCTTC. It is translated as CASSEVGSGPNEQFF.

This clonotype was counted at least ten times. In DNA form, the CDR3 reads TGTGCCAGCAGTTTAACGTCGGGAGGGGGCTGGCGCAATCAGCCCCAGCATTTT. It encodes CASSLTSGGGWRNQPQHF. The rearrangement uses TRBV28 and TRBJ1-5, with TRBD1 identical over 7 bases. Trimming removed 2 bases from V and 2 bases from J; junction bases left unmatched: 12. Per the germline V gene, CDR1 is MDHEN and CDR2 is SYDVKM. The CDR3 extends over 18 amino acids.

This clonotype was counted ten times or more. The rearrangement joins TRBV12-5 to TRBJ2-1; D remains unclear. The CDR3 is made up of 11 amino acids. Trimming stripped 3 bases from V and 3 bases from J, with 0 bases between. Germline CDR1 reads LGHNT; CDR2 reads FRNRAP. The CDR3 sequence is CASGFYNEQFF. In nucleotides, the CDR3 is TGTGCTAGTGGTTTCTACAATGAGCAGTTCTTC. The entire variable domain, with the rest obtained from reference TRBV12-5 and TRBJ2-1, is as follows: DARVTQTPRHKVTEMGQEVTMRCQPILGHNTVFWYRQTMMQGLELLAYFRNRAPLDDSGMPKDRFSAEMPDATLATLKIQPSEPRDSAVYFCASGFYNEQFFGPGTRLTVL.

There are a few counts of this clonotype. The gene calls are TRBV19 and TRBJ1-1, with TRBD1 as a possible D gene (6 bases). There are 14 residues in the CDR3. With 6 bases removed from V and 4 bases from J, the gap between germline ends came to 15 bases. Germline-derived CDR1 and CDR2 are LNHDA and SQIVND (reference sequence). The CDR3: CASRAVGGGTEAFF. The CDR3 DNA reads TGTGCCAGTAGGGCGGTCGGGGGCGGCACTGAAGCTTTCTTT. The whole variable domain, filled in from reference TRBV19 and TRBJ1-1, reads DGGITQSPKYLFRKEGQNVTLSCEQNLNHDAMYWYRQDPGQGLRLIYYSQIVNDFQKGDIAEGYSVSREKKESFPLTVTSAQKNPTAFYLCASRAVGGGTEAFFGQGTRLTVV.